The clone carrying this T cell receptor beta chain counts as medium-sized. PCR was performed using 60 Vbeta and 13 Jbeta primers. The protocol was immunoSEQ multiplex PCR, while the TCRdb copy is restricted to in-frame clones and leaves out a portion. The sample yields roughly 120,000 clones, 80% seen once. Germline values: CDR1 MRHNA, CDR2 SNTAGT. The length of the CDR3 is 15 residues. Trimming shortened V by 5 bases and J by 5 bases, and 18 bases separated the two germline ends. This sample was taken from a study of cytomegalovirus exposure and HLA in healthy donors. This receptor was identified in a woman aged 55-70 years in good health and CMV-seropositive. Sequenced sample: PBMCs. This chain uses TRBV6-4 with TRBJ1-1; D is unresolved. The CDR3 DNA is TGTGCCAGCAGTCCCTCTGGGGAGGGTGTGACTGAAGCTTTCTTT. Protein sequence: CASSPSGEGVTEAFF.